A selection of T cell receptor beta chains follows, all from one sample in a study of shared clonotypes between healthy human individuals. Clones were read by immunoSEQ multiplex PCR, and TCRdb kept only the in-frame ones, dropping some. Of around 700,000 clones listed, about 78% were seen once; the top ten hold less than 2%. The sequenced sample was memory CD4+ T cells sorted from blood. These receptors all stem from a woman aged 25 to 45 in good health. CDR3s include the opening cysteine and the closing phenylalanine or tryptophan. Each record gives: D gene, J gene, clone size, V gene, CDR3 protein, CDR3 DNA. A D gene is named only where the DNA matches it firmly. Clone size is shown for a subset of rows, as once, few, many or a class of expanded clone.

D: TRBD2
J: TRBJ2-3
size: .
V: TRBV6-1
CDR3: CASLRVPGGGDTQYF
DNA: TGTGCCAGCTTAAGGGTCCCGGGCGGGGGAGATACGCAGTATTTT

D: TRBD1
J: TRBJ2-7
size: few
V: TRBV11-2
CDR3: CASSQTGTAYEQYF
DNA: TGTGCCAGCAGCCAAACCGGGACAGCCTACGAGCAGTACTTC

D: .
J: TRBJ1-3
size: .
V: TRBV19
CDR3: CASGRTGSGNTIYF
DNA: TGTGCCAGTGGGCGGACGGGCTCTGGAAACACCATATATTTT

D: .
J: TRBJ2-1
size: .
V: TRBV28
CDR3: CASSPRTGTFNEQFF
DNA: TGTGCCAGCAGTCCAAGAACCGGGACATTCAATGAGCAGTTCTTC

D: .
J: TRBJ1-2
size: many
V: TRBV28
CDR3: CASIALGAGPFYGYTF
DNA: TGTGCCAGCATCGCCCTAGGGGCAGGTCCATTCTATGGCTACACCTTC

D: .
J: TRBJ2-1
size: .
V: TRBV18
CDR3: CASSPGVYNEQFF
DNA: TGTGCCAGCTCACCGGGAGTATACAATGAGCAGTTCTTC

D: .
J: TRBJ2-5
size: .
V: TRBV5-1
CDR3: CASSFRGSAMETQYF
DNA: TGCGCCAGCAGCTTCAGGGGCTCGGCGATGGAGACCCAGTACTTC

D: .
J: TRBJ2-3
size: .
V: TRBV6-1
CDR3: CASSEAERVVDTQYF
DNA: TGTGCCAGCAGTGAAGCCGAGCGGGTAGTAGATACGCAGTATTTT

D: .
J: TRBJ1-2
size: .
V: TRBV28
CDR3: CASSLPLIHGYTF
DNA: TGTGCCAGCAGTTTACCCCTGATCCATGGCTACACCTTC

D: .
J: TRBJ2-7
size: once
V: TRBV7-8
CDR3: CASSLGGGGFSYEQYF
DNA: TGTGCCAGCAGCTTAGGCGGTGGGGGTTTCTCCTACGAGCAGTACTTC

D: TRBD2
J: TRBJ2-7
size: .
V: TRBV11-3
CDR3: CASSLDRLAPESPYEQYF
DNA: TGTGCCAGCAGCTTGGACCGACTAGCGCCTGAGAGTCCCTACGAGCAGTACTTC

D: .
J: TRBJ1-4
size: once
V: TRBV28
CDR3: CASRGGPGHEKLFF
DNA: TGTGCCAGCAGGGGTGGTCCAGGGCACGAAAAACTGTTTTTT

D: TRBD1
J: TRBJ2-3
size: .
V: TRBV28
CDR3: CASSLIGTGGLATDTQYF
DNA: TGTGCCAGCAGTTTAATAGGGACAGGGGGTTTAGCGACAGATACGCAGTATTTT

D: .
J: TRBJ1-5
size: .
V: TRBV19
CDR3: CASTPPGYQPQHF
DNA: TGTGCCAGTACCCCTCCGGGGTATCAGCCCCAGCATTTT

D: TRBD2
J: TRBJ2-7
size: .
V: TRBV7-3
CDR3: CASSPPASGEQYF
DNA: TGTGCCAGCAGCCCCCCGGCTAGCGGAGAGCAGTACTTC

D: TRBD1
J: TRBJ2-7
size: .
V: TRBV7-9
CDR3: CASSLFPGGFEQYF
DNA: TGTGCCAGCAGCTTGTTCCCAGGGGGCTTCGAGCAGTACTTC

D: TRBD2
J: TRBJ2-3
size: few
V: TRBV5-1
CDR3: CASSPRMAGGTDTQYF
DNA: TGCGCCAGCAGCCCCCGGATGGCGGGAGGCACAGATACGCAGTATTTT

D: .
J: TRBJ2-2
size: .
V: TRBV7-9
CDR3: CASSSGGVGGELFF
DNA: TGTGCCAGCAGCTCTGGTGGGGTTGGCGGGGAGCTGTTTTTT

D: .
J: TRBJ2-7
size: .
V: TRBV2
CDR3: CASTGGNSFSYEQYF
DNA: TGTGCCAGCACCGGCGGGAACTCCTTCTCCTACGAGCAGTACTTC

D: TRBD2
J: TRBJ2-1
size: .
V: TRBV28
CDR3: CASRQAGGWVNEQFF
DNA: TGTGCCAGCAGACAAGCGGGAGGGTGGGTGAATGAGCAGTTCTTC

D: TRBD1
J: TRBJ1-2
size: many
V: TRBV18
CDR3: CASSPLTGDGYTF
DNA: TGTGCCAGCTCGCCTCTGACAGGGGATGGCTACACCTTC

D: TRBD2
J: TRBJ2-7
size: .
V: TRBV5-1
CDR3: CASSLAGGPFYEQYF
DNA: TGCGCCAGCAGCTTAGCGGGAGGACCCTTTTACGAGCAGTACTTC

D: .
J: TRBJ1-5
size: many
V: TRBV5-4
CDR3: CASSTDGNQPQHF
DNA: TGTGCCAGCAGCACGGACGGGAATCAGCCCCAGCATTTT

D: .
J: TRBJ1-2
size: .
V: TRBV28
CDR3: CASSVRGYGYTF
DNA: TGTGCCAGCTCCGTTAGGGGCTATGGCTACACCTTC

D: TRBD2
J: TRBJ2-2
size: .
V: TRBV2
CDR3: CASREGLAGITGELFF
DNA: TGTGCCAGCAGGGAAGGACTAGCGGGAATCACCGGGGAGCTGTTTTTT

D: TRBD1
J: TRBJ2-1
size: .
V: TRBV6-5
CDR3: CASSTGTGGNEQFF
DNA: TGTGCCAGCAGCACCGGGACAGGGGGTAATGAGCAGTTCTTC

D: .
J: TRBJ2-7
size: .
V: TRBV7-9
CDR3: CASSLSRGRLSYEQYF
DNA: TGTGCCAGCAGCTTATCACGGGGGCGCCTGTCCTACGAGCAGTACTTC

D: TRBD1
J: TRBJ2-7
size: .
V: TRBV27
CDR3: CASRLKTGSGYEQYF
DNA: TGTGCCAGCAGACTCAAGACAGGGTCGGGATACGAGCAGTACTTC

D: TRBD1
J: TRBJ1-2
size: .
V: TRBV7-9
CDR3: CASSPTDRVYGYTF
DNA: TGTGCCAGCAGCCCCACGGACAGGGTGTACGGCTACACCTTC

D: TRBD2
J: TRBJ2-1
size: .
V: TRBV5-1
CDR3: CASSLEGTSPSGWEDNEQFF
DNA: TGCGCCAGCAGCTTAGAGGGAACCAGCCCTAGCGGGTGGGAAGACAATGAGCAGTTCTTC

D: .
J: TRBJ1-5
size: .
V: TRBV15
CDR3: CATSRGLGYDQPQHF
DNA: TGTGCCACCAGCAGAGGGTTGGGGTACGATCAGCCCCAGCATTTT

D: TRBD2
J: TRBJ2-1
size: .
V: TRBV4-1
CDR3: CASSQEGWAGGLGYIVEQFF
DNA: TGCGCCAGCAGCCAAGAAGGTTGGGCGGGAGGCCTCGGATATATAGTTGAGCAGTTCTTC

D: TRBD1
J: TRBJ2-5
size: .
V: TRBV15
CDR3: CATSSDRESETQYF
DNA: TGTGCCACCAGTTCGGACAGGGAGAGTGAGACCCAGTACTTC

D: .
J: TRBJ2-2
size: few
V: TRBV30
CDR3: CAWTHSPGELFF
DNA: TGTGCCTGGACTCATTCCCCCGGGGAGCTGTTTTTT

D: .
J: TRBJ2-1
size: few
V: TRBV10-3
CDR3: CAISEAGGLSSYNEQFF
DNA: TGTGCCATCAGCGAGGCCGGTGGGCTCAGCTCCTACAATGAGCAGTTCTTC

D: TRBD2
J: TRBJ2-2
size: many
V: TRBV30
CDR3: CAWSGAGGLDTGELFF
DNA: TGTGCCTGGAGCGGGGCGGGAGGTCTGGACACCGGGGAGCTGTTTTTT

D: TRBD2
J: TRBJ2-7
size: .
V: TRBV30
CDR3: CAWSTATGGAYEQYF
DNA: TGTGCCTGGAGTACAGCAACGGGAGGGGCCTACGAGCAGTACTTC

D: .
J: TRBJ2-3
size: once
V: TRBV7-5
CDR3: CVNRRDSRWGGNSSSTDTQYF
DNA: TGTGTCAACCGACGGGACTCCCGGTGGGGCGGGAATAGTAGTAGCACAGATACGCAGTATTTT

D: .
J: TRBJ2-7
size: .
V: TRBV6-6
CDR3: CASSSTWSYEQYF
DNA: TGTGCCAGCAGTTCCACATGGTCCTACGAGCAGTACTTC

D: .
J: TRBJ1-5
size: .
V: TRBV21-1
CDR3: CASSNRKPGPLGLNQPQHF
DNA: TGTGCCAGCAGCAATAGAAAACCGGGGCCGTTGGGCCTAAATCAGCCCCAGCATTTT

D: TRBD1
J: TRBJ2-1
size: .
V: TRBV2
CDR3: CASTRQGTYNEQFF
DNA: TGTGCCAGCACCCGACAGGGGACCTACAATGAGCAGTTCTTC

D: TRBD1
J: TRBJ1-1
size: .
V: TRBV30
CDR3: CAWSPGQGGTEAFF
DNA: TGTGCCTGGAGCCCAGGACAGGGCGGCACTGAAGCTTTCTTT

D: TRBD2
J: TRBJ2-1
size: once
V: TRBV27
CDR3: CASTPRLAGVSYNEQFF
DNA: TGTGCCAGCACCCCCAGGCTAGCGGGAGTTTCGTACAATGAGCAGTTCTTC

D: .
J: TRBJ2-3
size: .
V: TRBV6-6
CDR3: CASRSDRRRLDTQYF
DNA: TGTGCCAGCAGATCGGACAGAAGAAGGCTAGATACGCAGTATTTT

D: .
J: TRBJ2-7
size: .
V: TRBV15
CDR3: CATSRDLSGTAYEQYF
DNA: TGTGCCACCAGCAGAGATTTAAGCGGAACAGCCTACGAGCAGTACTTC

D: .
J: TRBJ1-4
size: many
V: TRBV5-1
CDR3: CASSLGIQGRVEKLFF
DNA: TGCGCCAGCAGCTTGGGTATACAGGGAAGGGTTGAAAAACTGTTTTTT

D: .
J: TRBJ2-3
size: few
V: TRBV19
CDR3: CASMEGSDMVGTQYF
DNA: TGTGCCAGTATGGAAGGCTCGGATATGGTTGGTACGCAGTATTTT

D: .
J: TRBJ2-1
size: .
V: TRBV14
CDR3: CASSQELGGSSYNEQFF
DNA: TGTGCCAGCAGCCAAGAACTAGGCGGCAGCTCCTACAATGAGCAGTTCTTC

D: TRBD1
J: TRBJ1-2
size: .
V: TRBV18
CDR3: CASSPPTGNYGYTF
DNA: TGTGCCAGCTCACCCCCGACAGGGAACTATGGCTACACCTTC

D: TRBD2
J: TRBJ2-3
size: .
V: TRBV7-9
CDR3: CASSRRLAGDEDTQYF
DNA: TGTGCCAGCAGCCGCCGACTAGCGGGAGACGAAGATACGCAGTATTTT

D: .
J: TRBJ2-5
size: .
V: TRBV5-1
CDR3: CASSLAQGGGVETQYF
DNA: TGCGCCAGCAGCTTGGCTCAAGGGGGAGGAGTGGAGACCCAGTACTTC